At least ten counts were recorded for the clone carrying this T cell receptor (beta chain). This specimen comes from a study of patients and donors after allogeneic stem cell transplantation. Trimming took off 5 bases at V and 1 base at J, with 8 bases between the two ends. The CDR3 sequence is 13 residues long. TCRdb re-analysed the RT-PCR reads in MiXCR, keeping a single row per CDR3 protein. The repertoire holds approximately 88,000 distinct CDR3 sequences, with roughly 5.1% as singletons. The receptor was derived from a human donor who was either an allogeneic HSCT recipient or a stem cell or donor lymphocyte infusion donor (not recorded which). It is not recorded whose cells these are; they may come from a transplant donor. The rearrangement uses TRBV12-3 or TRBV12-4 and TRBJ2-5; D unclear. Sequenced sample: blood, either unsorted or a sorted T cell fraction (not recorded which). The CDR3 region has the DNA TGTGCCAGCAGTACGGCGCTCCAAGAGACCCAGTACTTC. It specifies CASSTALQETQYF.